Shown below are 17 T cell receptor beta chains from a single sample sequenced in a study of T cells in Graves' hyperthyroidism and ophthalmopathy. Researchers amplified the TCR beta CDR3 regions from RNA transcripts. Carried out on the TCR CDR3, a first-round RT-PCR used the HTBI primer set. TCRdb reprocessed the multiplex PCR reads via MiXCR and lists one record per CDR3 protein. The table includes approximately 400,000 distinct CDR3 sequences, under 15% detected once. Specimen: blood. The source of these receptors is a woman aged 25 to 39 with Graves' hyperthyroidism.

The gene calls are TRBV6-1 and TRBJ2-6; no definite D call. Germline CDR1 and CDR2: MNHNS and SASEGT. This CDR3 comprises 15 residues. The ends were cut back, 7 bases at V and 0 bases at J, with 10 bases in the middle. In nucleotides, the CDR3 is TGTGCCAGCACTTTCGACGGCTCTGGGGCCAACGTCCTGACTTTC. This translates into CASTFDGSGANVLTF.

In regard to this clonotype: This may come from a read error, since a much larger clone is one base off. The rearrangement joins TRBV15 to TRBJ2-1; 8 bases are a match to TRBD1. The last part of the DNA fits TRBJ2-7 better; the J call may be wrong. The CDR3 length is 14 residues. Germline CDR1 reads LNHNV; CDR2 reads YYDKDF (reference sequence). CDR3 nucleotides: TGTGCCACCAGCAGCCGGACAGGGTACAATGAGCAGTACTTC. Encoded protein: CATSSRTGYNEQYF.

This clonotype was detected many times. This rearrangement joins TRBV2 to TRBJ2-1; TRBD2 matches 11 bases. The CDR3 is made up of 14 amino acids. Germline V lookup: CDR1 SNHLY, CDR2 FYNNEI. With 8 bases clipped from V and 5 bases from J, the junction kept 5 bases outside the gene matches. The CDR3 DNA reads as TGTGCCAGCTTCCGGGGACTAGCGGACAATGAGCAGTTCTTC. Amino acid sequence: CASFRGLADNEQFF. The whole variable domain, remainder taken from reference TRBV2 and TRBJ2-1, is EPEVTQTPSHQVTQMGQEVILRCVPISNHLYFYWYRQILGQKVEFLVSFYNNEISEKSEIFDDQFSVERPDGSNFTLKIRSTKLEDSAMYFCASFRGLADNEQFFGPGTRLTVL.

This clonotype appeared many times. The chain carries TRBV28 and TRBJ2-1, with 11 bases identical to TRBD2. Trimming removed 7 bases from V and 7 bases from J; junction bases left unmatched: 9. Germline CDR1 is MDHEN and CDR2 is SYDVKM. This CDR3 comprises 15 residues. The CDR3 reads CASNQGVAGGNEQFF. Written as DNA, the CDR3 is TGTGCCAGCAACCAGGGGGTAGCGGGAGGGAATGAGCAGTTCTTC.

The chain carries TRBV7-3 and TRBJ2-7, with 9 positions matching TRBD1. The germline gives CDR1 SGHTA, CDR2 FQGTGA. The CDR3 has 13 amino acids. The trim removed 6 bases at V and 5 bases at J, leaving 5 bases unmatched. CDR3 sequence reads: CASRLGQGNEQYF. CDR3 bases: TGTGCCAGCAGGTTAGGACAGGGGAACGAGCAGTACTTC.

This clonotype was counted many times. The chain uses TRBV28 and TRBJ2-3; TRBD2 agrees at 7 bases. Germline values: CDR1 MDHEN, CDR2 SYDVKM. This CDR3 has 17 residues. V trimming: 3 bases; J trimming: 0 bases; junction bases outside the gene matches: 9. Here the CDR3 reads CASSFPLAVTSTDTQYF. CDR3 nucleotides: TGTGCCAGCAGTTTCCCCCTAGCGGTCACTAGCACAGATACGCAGTATTTT. The full variable domain, its missing parts supplied by reference TRBV28 and TRBJ2-3, is DVKVTQSSRYLVKRTGEKVFLECVQDMDHENMFWYRQDPGLGLRLIYFSYDVKMKEKGDIPEGYSVSREKKERFSLILESASTNQTSMYLCASSFPLAVTSTDTQYFGPGTRLTVL.

The sample holds many counts of this clonotype. The chain couples TRBV2 to TRBJ1-1; 7 bases are a match to TRBD1. The germline V gene encodes CDR1 SNHLY and CDR2 FYNNEI. V was clipped by 6 bases and J by 4 bases; unmatched bases: 5. The CDR3 is made up of 13 amino acids. The CDR3 is CASSRQGGTEAFF. In DNA, the CDR3 is TGTGCCAGCAGCCGACAGGGAGGCACTGAAGCTTTCTTT.

This clonotype has a count of ten or more. The chain carries TRBV28 and TRBJ2-7; D is unclear. CDR3 length: 13 amino acids. The germline gives CDR1 MDHEN, CDR2 SYDVKM. The V end was cut by 2 bases, the J end by 1 base, with 6 bases between. The CDR3, as DNA: TGTGCCAGCAGTTTAGCGGATTCCTACGAGCAGTACTTC. Its protein product is CASSLADSYEQYF.

This clonotype was recorded a few times. The chain couples TRBV20-1 to TRBJ1-5, with 11 bases identical to TRBD1. CDR3 length: 18 residues. The ends lost 5 bases at V and 2 bases at J; junction bases unmatched: 14. Germline values: CDR1 DFQATT, CDR2 SNEGSKA (reference sequence). The CDR3 DNA reads TGCAGTGCTGTGCTAACCCGGGACAGGGGGAAAGGCAATCAGCCCCAGCATTTT. Translation gives CSAVLTRDRGKGNQPQHF.

The genes are TRBV25-1 and TRBJ2-7, with 7 bases aligning to TRBD1. Germline CDR1 MGHDK, CDR2 SYGVNS. The CDR3 loop spans 16 amino acids. V dropped 2 bases and J dropped 0; count of bases not matched to a gene: 7. The CDR3: CASSEIKTGSSYEQYF. The CDR3 bases are TGTGCCAGCAGTGAAATAAAGACAGGGAGCTCCTACGAGCAGTACTTC.

Written as DNA, the CDR3 is TGTGCCAGCAGCTTCCCGGGACCGAACACTGAAGCTTTCTTT. Translating gives CASSFPGPNTEAFF. The rearrangement uses TRBV3-1 and TRBJ1-1, with D possibly matching TRBD1 (5 bases). Germline values: CDR1 LGHDT, CDR2 YNNKEL (reference sequence). The CDR3 has 14 amino acids. V shed 5 bases and J shed 1 base, with 11 bases lying between them.

This clonotype was counted at least ten times. The chain carries TRBV11-2 and TRBJ2-5; 8 bases agree with TRBD2. The CDR3 runs to 15 residues. Germline CDR1 reads SGHAT; CDR2 reads FQNNGV. Losses at the gene ends were 5 bases for V and 5 bases for J; bases not matched to a gene: 10. The CDR3 loop is CASSHPGTRRETQYF. CDR3 DNA: TGTGCCAGCAGCCATCCCGGGACTAGGAGGGAGACCCAGTACTTC.

This clonotype was observed a handful of times. The rearrangement joins TRBV15 to TRBJ2-1; TRBD2 matches 11 bases. CDR1 is LNHNV, CDR2 YYDKDF, per germline (reference sequence). Trimming cost V 11 bases and J 5 bases; bases outside gene matches: 8. The CDR3 spans 14 residues. The CDR3 loop is CASLLAGANNEQFF. The CDR3, as DNA: TGTGCCTCGCTACTAGCGGGAGCGAACAATGAGCAGTTCTTC.

This clonotype showed up many times. The chain carries TRBV20-1 and TRBJ2-3; D remains ambiguous. This CDR3 has 12 residues. Germline-derived CDR1 and CDR2 are DFQATT and SNEGSKA (reference sequence). Trimming removed 7 bases at V and 1 base at J, with 9 bases between. This CDR3 is CSVTSGTDTQYF. DNA of the CDR3: TGCAGTGTAACATCAGGCACAGATACGCAGTATTTT.

The chain employs TRBV28 and TRBJ2-2, with 9 bases fitting TRBD1. V shed 5 bases and J 7 bases; nucleotides not matched to a gene: 11. CDR1 and CDR2 from the germline V gene are MDHEN and SYDVKM. This CDR3 has 16 residues. The CDR3 coding sequence is TGTGCCAGCAGTCCCGACAGGGGGATTTGGGACGGGGAGCTGTTTTTT. This translates into CASSPDRGIWDGELFF.

V usage is TRBV5-1 and J usage is TRBJ2-4; TRBD2 aligns across 11 bases. V lost 1 base and J lost 0; bases outside the gene matches: 0. Germline CDR1 and CDR2: SGHRS and YFSETQ. The CDR3 contains 16 residues. The CDR3 spells CASSLTSGRAKNIQYF. DNA for the CDR3: TGCGCCAGCAGCTTGACTAGCGGGAGAGCCAAAAACATTCAGTACTTC.

In DNA form, the CDR3 reads TGTGCCACCAGTGATTTGGGCATTTCCTATGGCTACACCTTC. Encoded protein: CATSDLGISYGYTF. The genes are TRBV24-1 and TRBJ1-2, with D uncertain. Germline CDR1 and CDR2: KGHDR and SFDVKD. There are 14 residues in the CDR3. Trimming shortened V by 0 bases and J by 4 bases, and 8 bases separated the two germline ends.